This record concerns one T cell receptor beta chain sequence. What it recognizes is unknown. Extraction and reverse transcription of RNA yielded cDNA as the sequencing template. Measured with immunoSEQ multiplex PCR; TCRdb has only the in-frame clones, and not every one. In the table there are about 220,000 clones, about 58% of which are singletons. This sample is part of a study of CD8+ T cells in alopecia areata. Turning to the study itself: Oral tofacitinib, 5 to 10 mg twice daily, was given in an open-label trial.

Treatment noted: oral pan-JAK inhibitor, 5-10 mg twice daily. It was from alopecia areata patients that lesional scalp punch biopsies and peripheral blood were collected. PBMC-derived CD4+ and CD8+ T cells were sorted. Trimming removed 7 bases from V and 0 bases from J, with 4 bases in between. There are 13 residues in the CDR3. Germline CDR1 is LNHDA and CDR2 is SQIVND (reference sequence). Findings of the study overall: Many expanded lesional clones stayed in scalp and blood while on tofacitinib.

The sequence derives from a human donor with alopecia areata. This chain joins TRBV19 and TRBJ2-6; no definite D call. Sequencing was performed on CD4+ T cells sorted from blood, taken at week 4, from a patient treated with tofacitinib. Here the CDR3 DNA reads TGTGCCAGTACTATCTCTGGGGCCAACGTCCTGACTTTC. It specifies CASTISGANVLTF.